The present T cell receptor (beta chain) was sequenced within a study of blood T cell repertoires in COVID-19. Study overall: In each case, the material was cDNA or gDNA derived from T cells, B-cell-depleted T cells, or PBMCs.

This clone was picked up a small number of times. This CDR3 spans 15 amino acids. The V and J ends lost 4 bases and 2 bases respectively, with 14 bases between them. Germline CDR1 is KGHSH and CDR2 is LQKENI. Only in-frame clones appear in the TCRdb table, and some are missing; sequencing was by immunoSEQ multiplex PCR. The repertoire includes around 200,000 clones, about nine tenths of them detected once, and around 7% sits in the top ten. This clonotype originated in a man aged 35 to 55 with acute or convalescent COVID-19. The rearrangement uses TRBV18 and TRBJ2-5, with D tentatively TRBD1 (6 bases). The sample consisted of peripheral blood. CDR3 nucleotides: TGTGCCAGCTCACGGGGCGGCAGGGGTCAAGAGACCCAGTACTTC. This translates into CASSRGGRGQETQYF. Using reference TRBV18 and TRBJ2-5 for the parts outside the CDR3, the full variable domain is NAGVMQNPRHLVRRRGQEARLRCSPMKGHSHVYWYRQLPEEGLKFMVYLQKENIIDESGMPKERFSAEFPKEGPSILRIQQVVRGDSAAYFCASSRGGRGQETQYFGPGTRLLVL.